This paragraph reports one T cell receptor beta chain. This clonotype was seen many times. Its specific antigen is unknown. Per-base qualities were not stored, and no clone one base away is much larger. The sample originates from a study of T-cell reconstitution after alpha-beta-depleted transplantation in children (dated by TCRdb to about 2016). Background on the whole study: Using TCR repertoire profiling, the study quantitatively followed how T-cell immune reconstitution unfolded in children after TCRalphabeta/CD19-depleted allogeneic hematopoietic cell transplantation.

CDR1 and CDR2 are drawn from the germline V gene: LGHNA, YSLEER. The CDR3 measures 17 amino acids from cysteine to phenylalanine. The DNA shown is the 51-base CDR3, in frame from base 1. Trimming removed 1 base from V and 1 base from J, leaving 17 bases between the germline ends. The study at large found these results: In some patients, high TCRbeta diversity at day 60 was attributed to recipient T cells and intrathymic progenitors that had survived conditioning. Apparently early alphabetaT-cell count recovery about two months after transplant reportedly relied on only several hundred rapidly expanded clones derived from non-depleted graft cells. Over the following months the frequencies of hyperexpanded clones went down, and after one year T-cell counts and TCRbeta diversity were mostly credited to newly produced T cells.

The treatment or condition label corresponds to: allogeneic hematopoietic cell transplantation with graft depleted of TCRalphabeta T cells and CD19 B cells. The transplant recipients were children given TCRalphabeta/CD19-depleted allogeneic hematopoietic cell grafts. The library relied on PCR. Sequenced using an Illumina HiSeq 2500. To normalize quantification of the TCRbeta repertoire, the TCR libraries were built with molecular barcoding that relied on unique molecular identifiers. TCRdb reprocessed the public reads (quality trimming at Q25 with fastp, clone calling with MiXCR) and kept in-frame beta chains. Rows with a matching CDR3 protein are joined into one entry that keeps the most common DNA and genes. Recorded for this sample are about 110,000 distinct CDR3 sequences; 5.5% to 7% of them occurred a single time. The ten largest clones represent roughly 25% of the sample.

This receptor was identified in a male patient aged 2-10 years who had a stem cell transplant for acute lymphoblastic leukemia, so the T cells may come from the graft donor. The V gene is TRBV4-3 and the J gene is TRBJ2-7; no confident D gene assignment can be made. Specimen: PBMCs, mostly from graft donor cells, collected 360 days after TCRalphabeta/CD19-depleted stem cell transplant. The CDR3 region has the sequence CASSQGRQVLSSYEQYF. The nucleotides are TGCGCCAGCAGCCAAGGGCGGCAGGTATTATCTTCCTACGAGCAGTACTTC.